Listed below are T cell receptor beta chains from one sample, sequenced in a study of siplizumab effects on memory and regulatory T cells. Repertoires were generated with immunoSEQ multiplex PCR, while TCRdb's copy carries only in-frame clones and drops some. Altogether about 110,000 clones are present, about 90% being singletons, with the ten largest covering 0.65% to 0.9%. Sequenced material: Tregs sorted from blood. These receptors all stem from a human donor in good health. The CDR3 runs from the conserved cysteine through the conserved F or W. The order of the fields is CDR3 length, V gene, clone size, J gene, D gene, CDR3 protein, CDR3 DNA. D genes are given only for firm matches. Expanded clones are given a class, and other clones once, few, many or no size at all.

CDR3 length: 21
V gene: TRBV27
clone size: -
J gene: TRBJ2-6
D gene: TRBD2
CDR3 protein: CASSFWASLGGSLSGANVLTF
CDR3 DNA: TGTGCCAGCAGTTTTTGGGCAAGCTTGGGGGGGTCTCTCTCTGGGGCCAACGTCCTGACTTTC

CDR3 length: 13
V gene: TRBV19
clone size: -
J gene: TRBJ2-1
D gene: -
CDR3 protein: CASSLIVSNQQFF
CDR3 DNA: TGTGCCAGTAGCCTTATAGTGAGTAATCAGCAGTTCTTC

CDR3 length: 15
V gene: TRBV14
clone size: -
J gene: TRBJ1-2
D gene: -
CDR3 protein: CASSQVLGLNYGYTF
CDR3 DNA: TGTGCCAGCAGCCAAGTCCTCGGACTGAACTATGGCTACACCTTC

CDR3 length: 14
V gene: TRBV6-1
clone size: -
J gene: TRBJ2-3
D gene: TRBD2
CDR3 protein: CASRRREPTDTQYF
CDR3 DNA: TGTGCCAGCAGGCGGCGGGAGCCAACAGATACGCAGTATTTT

CDR3 length: 16
V gene: TRBV5-1
clone size: -
J gene: TRBJ1-6
D gene: TRBD1
CDR3 protein: CASSAAAGTGDSPLHF
CDR3 DNA: TGCGCCAGCAGCGCGGCGGCCGGGACAGGGGATTCACCCCTCCACTTT

CDR3 length: 16
V gene: TRBV6-5
clone size: -
J gene: TRBJ2-7
D gene: TRBD2
CDR3 protein: CASSYSGGGDSYEQYF
CDR3 DNA: TGTGCCAGCAGTTACTCCGGGGGGGGTGATTCCTACGAGCAGTACTTC

CDR3 length: 11
V gene: TRBV6-5
clone size: -
J gene: TRBJ1-1
D gene: -
CDR3 protein: CASSYEAEAFF
CDR3 DNA: TGTGCCAGCAGTTACGAGGCTGAAGCTTTCTTT

CDR3 length: 17
V gene: TRBV6-1
clone size: -
J gene: TRBJ2-3
D gene: TRBD2
CDR3 protein: CASSGPLGLAGGDTQYF
CDR3 DNA: TGTGCCAGCAGTGGACCGTTGGGACTAGCGGGAGGAGATACGCAGTATTTT

CDR3 length: 12
V gene: TRBV5-4
clone size: -
J gene: TRBJ2-5
D gene: -
CDR3 protein: CASSPPGETQYF
CDR3 DNA: TGTGCCAGCAGCCCGCCCGGGGAGACCCAGTACTTC

CDR3 length: 14
V gene: TRBV5-1
clone size: -
J gene: TRBJ1-2
D gene: -
CDR3 protein: CASSLQGGDYGYTF
CDR3 DNA: TGCGCCAGCAGCTTACAGGGAGGCGACTATGGCTACACCTTC

CDR3 length: 13
V gene: TRBV10-3
clone size: -
J gene: TRBJ1-5
D gene: -
CDR3 protein: CAIRSEGNQPQHF
CDR3 DNA: TGTGCCATCAGATCTGAAGGGAATCAGCCCCAGCATTTT

CDR3 length: 14
V gene: TRBV9
clone size: -
J gene: TRBJ2-5
D gene: TRBD2
CDR3 protein: CASSVLSGSETQYF
CDR3 DNA: TGTGCCAGCAGCGTTCTTAGCGGGAGTGAGACCCAGTACTTC

CDR3 length: 13
V gene: TRBV19
clone size: -
J gene: TRBJ2-1
D gene: -
CDR3 protein: CASSTLGVNEQFF
CDR3 DNA: TGTGCCAGTAGTACCCTTGGGGTCAATGAGCAGTTCTTC

CDR3 length: 14
V gene: TRBV5-1
clone size: -
J gene: TRBJ1-5
D gene: TRBD1
CDR3 protein: CASSLQGGVEPQHF
CDR3 DNA: TGCGCCAGCAGCTTACAAGGGGGCGTAGAGCCCCAGCATTTT

CDR3 length: 14
V gene: TRBV5-8
clone size: -
J gene: TRBJ1-4
D gene: -
CDR3 protein: CASSLPGRTEKLFF
CDR3 DNA: TGTGCCAGCAGCCTGCCGGGTAGAACCGAAAAACTGTTTTTT

CDR3 length: 15
V gene: TRBV2
clone size: once
J gene: TRBJ2-7
D gene: -
CDR3 protein: CARGGRGLNSYEQYF
CDR3 DNA: TGTGCCAGAGGCGGTCGGGGGTTAAACTCCTACGAGCAGTACTTC

CDR3 length: 15
V gene: TRBV6-5
clone size: -
J gene: TRBJ2-7
D gene: TRBD1
CDR3 protein: CASSILAGGSYEQYF
CDR3 DNA: TGTGCCAGCAGTATCCTAGCAGGGGGCTCCTACGAGCAGTACTTC

CDR3 length: 14
V gene: TRBV29-1
clone size: -
J gene: TRBJ1-1
D gene: TRBD1
CDR3 protein: CSVPSDRQNTEAFF
CDR3 DNA: TGCAGCGTCCCTTCGGACAGGCAGAACACTGAAGCTTTCTTT

CDR3 length: 14
V gene: TRBV6-1
clone size: -
J gene: TRBJ2-7
D gene: TRBD1
CDR3 protein: CASSGTGGRYEQYF
CDR3 DNA: TGTGCCAGCAGCGGGACAGGGGGTAGGTACGAGCAGTACTTC

CDR3 length: 13
V gene: TRBV7-6
clone size: -
J gene: TRBJ2-7
D gene: -
CDR3 protein: CASSQERTYEQYF
CDR3 DNA: TGTGCCAGCAGCCAAGAACGGACCTACGAGCAGTACTTC

CDR3 length: 15
V gene: TRBV5-1
clone size: once
J gene: TRBJ2-2
D gene: -
CDR3 protein: CASSLRTDNTGELFF
CDR3 DNA: TGCGCCAGCAGCCTTCGGACGGATAACACCGGGGAGCTGTTTTTT

CDR3 length: 13
V gene: TRBV6-5
clone size: -
J gene: TRBJ1-1
D gene: -
CDR3 protein: CASSEGGATEAFF
CDR3 DNA: TGTGCCAGCAGTGAGGGAGGTGCCACTGAAGCTTTCTTT

CDR3 length: 16
V gene: TRBV30
clone size: -
J gene: TRBJ2-6
D gene: TRBD1
CDR3 protein: CAWTTGGFLRANVLTF
CDR3 DNA: TGTGCCTGGACCACAGGGGGGTTTCTACGGGCCAACGTCCTGACTTTC

CDR3 length: 15
V gene: TRBV29-1
clone size: -
J gene: TRBJ1-1
D gene: TRBD1
CDR3 protein: CSITGTGEAVPEAFF
CDR3 DNA: TGCAGCATAACAGGGACAGGGGAAGCGGTCCCTGAAGCTTTCTTT

CDR3 length: 14
V gene: TRBV6-6
clone size: -
J gene: TRBJ2-7
D gene: TRBD2
CDR3 protein: CASTQGGNSYEQYF
CDR3 DNA: TGTGCCAGCACTCAGGGAGGGAATTCCTACGAGCAGTACTTC

CDR3 length: 13
V gene: TRBV6-6
clone size: -
J gene: TRBJ2-4
D gene: -
CDR3 protein: CASGAVDKNIQYF
CDR3 DNA: TGTGCCAGTGGAGCTGTAGACAAAAACATTCAGTACTTC

CDR3 length: 13
V gene: TRBV30
clone size: once
J gene: TRBJ1-5
D gene: -
CDR3 protein: CAWSEQGYQPQHF
CDR3 DNA: TGTGCCTGGAGTGAACAGGGCTATCAGCCCCAGCATTTT

CDR3 length: 14
V gene: TRBV6-1
clone size: -
J gene: TRBJ1-3
D gene: -
CDR3 protein: CASSENHRGNTIYF
CDR3 DNA: TGTGCCAGCAGTGAAAATCACCGAGGAAACACCATATATTTT

CDR3 length: 14
V gene: TRBV7-9
clone size: -
J gene: TRBJ1-5
D gene: -
CDR3 protein: CASSLEGDADHQHF
CDR3 DNA: TGTGCCAGCAGCTTAGAAGGGGACGCGGACCACCAGCATTTT

CDR3 length: 13
V gene: TRBV6-1
clone size: -
J gene: TRBJ1-6
D gene: TRBD1
CDR3 protein: CACRDRVDSPLHF
CDR3 DNA: TGTGCCTGCCGGGACAGGGTCGATTCACCCCTCCACTTT

CDR3 length: 14
V gene: TRBV21-1
clone size: -
J gene: TRBJ2-1
D gene: -
CDR3 protein: CASSWTGEMDEQFF
CDR3 DNA: TGTGCCAGCAGTTGGACAGGGGAGATGGATGAGCAGTTCTTC

CDR3 length: 14
V gene: TRBV29-1
clone size: -
J gene: TRBJ1-1
D gene: TRBD1
CDR3 protein: CSVDFRQGRTEAFF
CDR3 DNA: TGCAGCGTTGATTTCCGACAGGGGAGAACTGAAGCTTTCTTT

CDR3 length: 16
V gene: TRBV5-4
clone size: -
J gene: TRBJ2-2
D gene: TRBD2
CDR3 protein: CASSLGGTRSTGELFF
CDR3 DNA: TGTGCCAGCAGCCTGGGCGGGACTAGAAGCACCGGGGAGCTGTTTTTT

CDR3 length: 13
V gene: TRBV7-8
clone size: -
J gene: TRBJ2-3
D gene: TRBD2
CDR3 protein: CASSSGTSNTQYF
CDR3 DNA: TGTGCCAGCAGCTCAGGGACTAGCAATACGCAGTATTTT

CDR3 length: 16
V gene: TRBV7-9
clone size: -
J gene: TRBJ1-4
D gene: -
CDR3 protein: CASSFAALATNEKLFF
CDR3 DNA: TGTGCCAGCAGCTTCGCAGCCCTAGCAACTAATGAAAAACTGTTTTTT

CDR3 length: 13
V gene: TRBV11-2
clone size: -
J gene: TRBJ2-7
D gene: -
CDR3 protein: CASSLYTLYEQYF
CDR3 DNA: TGTGCCAGCAGCTTATACACTCTCTACGAGCAGTACTTC

CDR3 length: 14
V gene: TRBV5-1
clone size: -
J gene: TRBJ2-7
D gene: -
CDR3 protein: CASSLVPSSYEQYF
CDR3 DNA: TGCGCCAGCAGCTTGGTCCCAAGCTCCTACGAGCAGTACTTC

CDR3 length: 13
V gene: TRBV5-1
clone size: -
J gene: TRBJ1-2
D gene: -
CDR3 protein: CASSRALNYGYTF
CDR3 DNA: TGCGCCAGCAGCCGGGCCCTTAACTATGGCTACACCTTC

CDR3 length: 15
V gene: TRBV7-9
clone size: -
J gene: TRBJ2-5
D gene: TRBD1
CDR3 protein: CASSLGTGGRETQYF
CDR3 DNA: TGCGCCAGCAGCTTGGGGACAGGGGGCAGGGAGACCCAGTACTTC

CDR3 length: 17
V gene: TRBV14
clone size: few
J gene: TRBJ2-1
D gene: TRBD2
CDR3 protein: CASSQDWLAAFSNEQFF
CDR3 DNA: TGTGCCAGCAGCCAAGATTGGCTAGCGGCTTTTTCCAATGAGCAGTTCTTC

CDR3 length: 15
V gene: TRBV25-1
clone size: -
J gene: TRBJ1-5
D gene: -
CDR3 protein: CASSGLGVGNQPQHF
CDR3 DNA: TGTGCCAGCAGTGGCCTCGGGGTGGGCAATCAGCCCCAGCATTTT

CDR3 length: 13
V gene: TRBV5-1
clone size: -
J gene: TRBJ1-5
D gene: -
CDR3 protein: CASSLSGNQPQHF
CDR3 DNA: TGCGCCAGCAGCTTGAGTGGCAATCAGCCCCAGCATTTT

CDR3 length: 15
V gene: TRBV5-1
clone size: -
J gene: TRBJ2-3
D gene: TRBD2
CDR3 protein: CASSISGSKTDTQYF
CDR3 DNA: TGCGCCAGCAGCATTAGCGGGAGTAAGACAGATACGCAGTATTTT

CDR3 length: 14
V gene: TRBV6-6
clone size: -
J gene: TRBJ1-2
D gene: -
CDR3 protein: CASSYQGGIGGYTF
CDR3 DNA: TGTGCCAGCAGTTACCAAGGGGGGATAGGCGGCTACACCTTC

CDR3 length: 16
V gene: TRBV7-3
clone size: -
J gene: TRBJ2-5
D gene: TRBD2
CDR3 protein: CASSLFSGRAGETQYF
CDR3 DNA: TGTGCCAGCAGCTTATTTAGCGGGAGGGCCGGGGAGACCCAGTACTTC

CDR3 length: 15
V gene: TRBV6-5
clone size: -
J gene: TRBJ2-7
D gene: -
CDR3 protein: CASSYSPGVSYEQYF
CDR3 DNA: TGTGCCAGCAGTTACTCTCCAGGGGTGTCCTACGAGCAGTACTTC

CDR3 length: 13
V gene: TRBV19
clone size: few
J gene: TRBJ2-7
D gene: TRBD1
CDR3 protein: CASSRDRHYEQYF
CDR3 DNA: TGTGCCAGTAGCCGGGACAGACACTACGAGCAGTACTTC

CDR3 length: 14
V gene: TRBV19
clone size: once
J gene: TRBJ2-7
D gene: -
CDR3 protein: CASSPFWSAYEQYF
CDR3 DNA: TGTGCCAGTAGCCCCTTTTGGTCAGCCTACGAGCAGTACTTC